The clone carrying this T cell receptor (beta chain) came up many times. What it binds is not known. This entry comes from a study of human T cells and chemical hapten exposure. General study points: Patch test score showed a positive correlation with PT1 expanded TCR counts. TCRs at high frequency, those above 1 in 1000, did not change with DPC sensitization.

With 2 bases removed from V and 1 base from J, the gap between germline ends came to 6 bases. The CDR3 runs 12 residues. Germline V gene lookup returns CDR1 SQVTM and CDR2 ANQGSEA. Unique molecular identifiers were attached to individual cDNA molecules within the library. Each CDR3 protein gets one entry after TCRdb re-called the RACE reads with MiXCR. The data hold 250,000 to 300,000 distinct CDR3 sequences, with over 7.5% observed a single time. This sample's time point: pre-sensitization, week 0. As to treatment: therapeutic diphenylcyclopropenone sensitization with weekly scalp DPC. Unseparated into fractions, whole blood served as the source from which total RNA was extracted.

This specimen was whole blood, taken in connection with sensitization to the hapten diphenylcyclopropenone (DPC). V and J are TRBV29-1 and TRBJ2-7; D is undetermined. The sequence was collected from a man between 18 and 35 years old with alopecia areata. Some clones in this sample may be carry-over from other donors' samples. The CDR3 sequence is CSVESSSYEQYF. For the CDR3, the DNA is TGCAGCGTTGAAAGCTCGTCCTACGAGCAGTACTTC.